A selection of T cell receptor beta chains follows, all from one sample in a study of metastatic and nonmetastatic thyroid tumors. TCRdb reanalyzed the PCR reads with MiXCR. The table includes some 31,000 clones, approximately 15% detected once. The sequencing sample was made of blood. These receptors were taken from a female donor with papillary thyroid cancer or a benign thyroid nodule (not recorded which). Some clones in this sample may be carry-over from other donors' samples. Both conserved end residues are part of each CDR3.

v_gene: TRBV4-2
CDR3aa: CASSQTPSTGILYNEQFF

v_gene: TRBV6-1
CDR3aa: CASNKQGQGAYEQYF

v_gene: TRBV6-1
CDR3aa: CASTHSGANALTF

v_gene: TRBV27
CDR3aa: CASSLVTLIYNEQFF

v_gene: TRBV9
CDR3aa: CASSASGTRTDTQYF

v_gene: TRBV5-8
CDR3aa: CASSLGLRSGSETQYF

v_gene: TRBV7-2
CDR3aa: CASSLRGQGDGYTF

v_gene: TRBV7-9
CDR3aa: CASSQLSGSYNEQFF

v_gene: TRBV6-1
CDR3aa: CASTDGHEQYF

v_gene: TRBV5-5
CDR3aa: CASSFTLQNTGELFF

v_gene: TRBV6-1
CDR3aa: CASRAWTGIDSNQPQNF

v_gene: TRBV28
CDR3aa: CASTLARGPQPQHF

v_gene: TRBV28
CDR3aa: CASSTGGAYGYTF

v_gene: TRBV6-1
CDR3aa: CASSWGQGGTEAFF

v_gene: TRBV6-2/TRBV6-3
CDR3aa: CASSRSTSGSLTDTQYF

v_gene: TRBV18
CDR3aa: CASSPGLAGAGEQYF

v_gene: TRBV20-1
CDR3aa: CSASSPGTTFRFF

v_gene: TRBV10-3
CDR3aa: CAIGIAPLDTQYF

v_gene: TRBV5-1
CDR3aa: CASRRDRGRRETQYF

v_gene: TRBV6-1
CDR3aa: CASGRTGTTYEQYF